Listed below are T cell receptor beta chains from one sample, sequenced in a study of blood T cell repertoires in COVID-19. Sequenced by immunoSEQ multiplex PCR; TCRdb stores in-frame clones only, minus some. The sample includes roughly 300,000 clones, approximately 90% of them seen just once. The specimen sequenced was PBMCs or T cells enriched from blood (not recorded which). The receptors stem from a woman between 18 and 30 years old who had recovered from COVID-19. The CDR3 runs from the conserved cysteine through the conserved F or W.

J | V | CDR3
TRBJ2-7 | TRBV12-5 | CASGLTSGGAYEQYF
TRBJ2-7 | TRBV27 | CASSFPGGEQYF
TRBJ1-2 | TRBV5-1 | CASSLQEGLLYGYTF
TRBJ2-5 | TRBV19 | CASSVLAGTQETQYF
TRBJ1-2 | TRBV5-6 | CASSLRERGRDSYGYTF
TRBJ2-2 | TRBV6-2/TRBV6-3 | CASSWTSGGAGELFF
TRBJ2-5 | TRBV3-1/TRBV3-2 | CASNLGTLEQETQYF
TRBJ1-1 | TRBV29-1 | CSWQGGTEAFF
TRBJ2-1 | TRBV6-5 | CASKAWAANNEQFF
TRBJ1-5 | TRBV24-1 | CATSEGRDSNQPQHF
TRBJ1-3 | TRBV5-1 | CASSLTGPSGNTIYF
TRBJ2-7 | TRBV7-8 | CASSLGGGGYEQYF
TRBJ2-5 | TRBV5-1 | CASMRGAGGFRETQYF
TRBJ1-1 | TRBV5-6 | CASSLSWDKNTEAFF
TRBJ1-1 | TRBV18 | CASSPVPQGAGDTEAFF
TRBJ2-5 | TRBV3-1/TRBV3-2 | CASSGGLADQETQYF
TRBJ2-7 | TRBV5-1 | CASRLQGAYEQYF
TRBJ2-2 | TRBV28 | CASSPTGGIYTGELFF
TRBJ1-3 | TRBV4-1 | CASSQETVPLGNTIYF
TRBJ2-7 | TRBV27 | CASSPLPGQSYEQYF
TRBJ1-4 | TRBV4-2 | CASSLPGRRGEKLFF
TRBJ2-1 | TRBV11-2 | CASSAGLAGGYNEQFF
TRBJ1-1 | TRBV19 | CASTLKSGIDEAFF
TRBJ1-2 | TRBV5-1 | CASSLGQGGYGYTF
TRBJ2-7 | TRBV18 | CASSPQGTGGAQQYF
TRBJ2-1 | TRBV2 | CASSDQGSFFDEQFF
TRBJ2-2 | TRBV21-1 | CASSKVYRAGELFF
TRBJ1-1 | TRBV11-2 | CASSLVTGDTEAFF
TRBJ2-3 | TRBV28 | CASSLSGTDTQYF
TRBJ1-3 | TRBV9 | CASSPEGNTIYF
TRBJ1-3 | TRBV27 | CASSQQPGNTIYF
TRBJ2-1 | TRBV9 | CASSLPLAGGPNEQFF
TRBJ1-1 | TRBV7-2 | CASSLGVWNTEAFF
TRBJ2-5 | TRBV7-3 | CASSTQPGETQYF
TRBJ2-2 | TRBV4-2 | CASSQVGTRTGELFF
TRBJ1-6 | TRBV7-2 | CASSPRRSYNSPLHF
TRBJ1-5 | TRBV6-2/TRBV6-3 | CASSPTGRSNQPQHF
TRBJ2-1 | TRBV24-1 | CATGERGEQFF
TRBJ1-2 | TRBV10-2 | CASGSYGYTF
TRBJ2-7 | TRBV2 | CASSRGQGAAEQYF
TRBJ2-3 | TRBV28 | CASSLSAGGISDTQYF
TRBJ1-3 | TRBV30 | CAWSPGPGNTIYF
TRBJ2-1 | TRBV5-1 | CASSQLGLAKNNEQFF
TRBJ2-7 | TRBV5-1 | CASSQRGTSSYEQYF
TRBJ2-7 | TRBV24-1 | CATSASTQNSYEQYF
TRBJ1-2 | TRBV5-1 | CASSSGPSGEGYTF
TRBJ2-5 | TRBV5-6 | CASSFRDSIRETQYF
TRBJ2-7 | TRBV7-9 | CASSLTAGDEQYF
TRBJ1-1 | TRBV24-1 | CANNRGRGNTEAFF
TRBJ1-2 | TRBV4-1 | CASSQTGQLYGYTF
TRBJ1-4 | TRBV18 | CASLSQGAGEKLFF
TRBJ2-2 | TRBV6-1 | CASSERSGWNPINTGELFF
TRBJ2-7 | TRBV21-1 | CASSRKDPGQVVYEQYF
TRBJ1-5 | TRBV5-8 | CASSFGTGSSNQPQHF
TRBJ2-3 | TRBV2 | CASSVLLDTQYF
TRBJ1-3 | TRBV30 | CAWSVTGGNTIYF
TRBJ1-2 | TRBV6-6 | CASSYLNYGYTF